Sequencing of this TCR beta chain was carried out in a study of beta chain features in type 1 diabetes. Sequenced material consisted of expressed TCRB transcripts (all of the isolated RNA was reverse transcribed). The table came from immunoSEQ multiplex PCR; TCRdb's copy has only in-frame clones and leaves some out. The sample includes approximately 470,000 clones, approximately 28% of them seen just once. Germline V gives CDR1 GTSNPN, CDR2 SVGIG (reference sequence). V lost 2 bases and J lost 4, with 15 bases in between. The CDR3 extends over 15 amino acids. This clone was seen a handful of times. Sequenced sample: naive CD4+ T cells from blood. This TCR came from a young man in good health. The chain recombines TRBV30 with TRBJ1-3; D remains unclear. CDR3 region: CAWSISWARGNTIYF. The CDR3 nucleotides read TGTGCCTGGAGTATCAGCTGGGCGAGAGGAAACACCATATATTTT.